This section outlines one T cell receptor beta chain sequence together with its context. The antigen remains undetermined. Within the sample, other DNA sequences also encode this same CDR3. These data are taken from a study of cytomegalovirus exposure and HLA in healthy donors. Study-wide findings and caveats: Under in vitro conditions, a few CMV-associated chains were confirmed as specific for CMV antigens. Later on, a genetic analysis was performed. It linked a missense variant in DCLRE1C with V- and J-gene trimming of TCR beta.

The PCR ran on 60 Vbeta and 13 Jbeta primers. Assay: immunoSEQ multiplex PCR; the TCRdb copy retains only in-frame clones and omits some. Of around 300,000 clones listed, just over 70% are singletons. The V and J ends lost 2 bases and 2 bases respectively, with 10 bases between them. Germline CDR1 and CDR2: MNHEY and SMNVEV (reference sequence). CDR3 size: 14 residues. Sequencing was done on a sample of PBMCs. The chain employs TRBV27 and TRBJ2-7, with D perhaps matching TRBD2 (5 bases). This receptor was obtained from a female donor in good health and CMV-seronegative. The CDR3: CASSLGDGTYEQYF. The CDR3 nucleotides are TGTGCCAGCAGTTTAGGTGACGGGACCTACGAGCAGTACTTC.